Described below is a single T cell receptor (beta chain) sequence and its context. Its antigen is not identified. This entry is derived from a study of cytomegalovirus exposure and HLA in healthy donors. CDR1 and CDR2 (germline): MNHNS, SASEGT. The CDR3 runs 15 residues. Trimming pared 2 bases from V and 0 bases from J, leaving 8 bases between. Using immunoSEQ multiplex PCR, the repertoire was profiled, and TCRdb retains in-frame clones only, with some absent. In the table there are about 240,000 clones, around 85% of which are singletons. The donors were part of the roughly 110-subject validation cohort, which stood apart from the roughly 730-subject first cohort. Study observations and caveats: It was reportedly the case that the classifier diagnosed cytomegalovirus status with high specificity and sensitivity.

The rearrangement links TRBV6-1 to TRBJ1-5; D is possibly TRBD1 (5 bases). The receptor was isolated from a woman in her twenties or thirties in good health and CMV-seropositive. Sequencing was performed on PBMCs. This CDR3 reads CASSEWGNSNQPQHF. The CDR3 DNA follows: TGTGCCAGCAGTGAATGGGGCAATAGCAATCAGCCCCAGCATTTT.